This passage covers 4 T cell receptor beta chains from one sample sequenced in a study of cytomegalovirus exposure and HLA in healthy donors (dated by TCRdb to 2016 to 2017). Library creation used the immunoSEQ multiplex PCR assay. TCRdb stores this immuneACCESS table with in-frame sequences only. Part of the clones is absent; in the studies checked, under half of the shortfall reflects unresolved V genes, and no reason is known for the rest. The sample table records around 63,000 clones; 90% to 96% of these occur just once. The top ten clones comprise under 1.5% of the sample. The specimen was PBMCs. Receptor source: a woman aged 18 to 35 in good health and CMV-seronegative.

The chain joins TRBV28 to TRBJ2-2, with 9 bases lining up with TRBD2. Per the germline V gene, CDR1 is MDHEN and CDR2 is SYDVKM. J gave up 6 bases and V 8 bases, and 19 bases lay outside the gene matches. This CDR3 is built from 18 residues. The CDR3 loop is CASRLAGPNLGTAGELFF. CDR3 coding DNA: TGTGCCAGCCGGCTAGCGGGACCGAACCTGGGGACAGCCGGGGAGCTGTTTTTT.

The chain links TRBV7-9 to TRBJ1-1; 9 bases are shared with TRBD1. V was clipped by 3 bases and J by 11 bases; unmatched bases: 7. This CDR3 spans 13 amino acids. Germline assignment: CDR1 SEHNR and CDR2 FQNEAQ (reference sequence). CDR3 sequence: CASSFDVDRGAFF. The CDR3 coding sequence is TGTGCCAGCAGCTTTGATGTGGACAGGGGTGCTTTCTTT.

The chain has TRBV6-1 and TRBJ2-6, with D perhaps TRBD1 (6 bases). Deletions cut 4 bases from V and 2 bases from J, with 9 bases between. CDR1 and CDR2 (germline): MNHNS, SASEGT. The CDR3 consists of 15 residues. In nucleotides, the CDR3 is TGTGCCAGCAGTGTACAGGGACCTGGGGCCAACGTCCTGACTTTC. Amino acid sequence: CASSVQGPGANVLTF.

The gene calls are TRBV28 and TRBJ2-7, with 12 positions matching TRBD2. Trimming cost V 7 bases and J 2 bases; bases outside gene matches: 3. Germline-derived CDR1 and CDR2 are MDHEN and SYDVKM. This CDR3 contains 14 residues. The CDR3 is CASTGLAGTYEQYF. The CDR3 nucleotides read TGTGCCAGCACCGGACTAGCGGGGACCTACGAGCAGTACTTC.